This TCR beta chain appears in the sequencing data of a study of T cell responses to AZD1222 COVID-19 vaccine. Findings and caveats of the study: Regions left unmutated in variants are reportedly the target of nearly half of spike-specific TCRs. Across spike, vaccine-associated CD4 TCRs were found, dominant at 160-218 and 743-854.

Assay used: immunoSEQ multiplex PCR; TCRdb lists only in-frame clones, some missing. This table has around 270,000 clones, 90% to 95% appearing once. A remark on this clone: Its antigen remains unidentified.

Germline values: CDR1 LGHDT, CDR2 YNNKEL (reference sequence). J gave up 2 bases and V 8 bases, and 3 bases lay outside the gene matches. CDR3 length: 13 amino acids. This TCR came from an adult who received the AZD1222 COVID-19 vaccine. V and J are TRBV3-1 (or the pseudogene TRBV3-2) and TRBJ1-2, with 9 nucleotides matching TRBD1. Sequencing was performed on peripheral blood, taken 28 days after the second AZD1222 dose. CDR3 bases: TGTGCCAGCGGCACAGGGGGCAACTATGGCTACACCTTC. It encodes CASGTGGNYGYTF.